This is a list of T cell receptor beta chains from one sample in a study of cytomegalovirus exposure and HLA in healthy donors. Produced via immunoSEQ multiplex PCR; TCRdb's table is partial and in-frame only. Of approximately 190,000 clones in the sample, roughly 86% were seen once. Sample: PBMCs. These receptors all come from a man in his forties in good health and CMV-seropositive. The CDR3 runs from the conserved cysteine through the conserved F or W. A D gene is named only where the DNA matches it firmly. Clone size is stated in some rows and not others, as once, few, many or a class when expanded.

D gene: TRBD1; CDR3 length: 14; J gene: TRBJ1-2; clone size: NA; V gene: TRBV27; CDR3 DNA: TGTGCCAGCAGTTCTTTGACAGGGGGCTATGGCTACACCTTC; CDR3 protein: CASSSLTGGYGYTF
D gene: NA; CDR3 length: 16; J gene: TRBJ2-1; clone size: NA; V gene: TRBV28; CDR3 DNA: TGTGCCAGCAGTTATCTCGGAGGGCAGCCCTACAATGAGCAGTTCTTC; CDR3 protein: CASSYLGGQPYNEQFF
D gene: NA; CDR3 length: 15; J gene: TRBJ1-3; clone size: NA; V gene: TRBV15; CDR3 DNA: TGTGCCACCAGCAGAGATAGGGGGTCTGGAAACACCATATATTTT; CDR3 protein: CATSRDRGSGNTIYF
D gene: NA; CDR3 length: 16; J gene: TRBJ2-7; clone size: NA; V gene: TRBV15; CDR3 DNA: TGTGCCACCAGCAGAGATCGCATCCGGGAGATGGGAGAGCAGTACTTC; CDR3 protein: CATSRDRIREMGEQYF
D gene: NA; CDR3 length: 14; J gene: TRBJ2-3; clone size: NA; V gene: TRBV9; CDR3 DNA: TGTGCCAGCAGCGTCGGGGATCCTAGGGATACGCAGTATTTT; CDR3 protein: CASSVGDPRDTQYF
D gene: NA; CDR3 length: 13; J gene: TRBJ2-1; clone size: NA; V gene: TRBV15; CDR3 DNA: TGTGCCACCAGCAGAGACCCGCAGGGGACACAGTTCTTC; CDR3 protein: CATSRDPQGTQFF
D gene: NA; CDR3 length: 12; J gene: TRBJ2-3; clone size: NA; V gene: TRBV5-1; CDR3 DNA: TGCGCCAGCAGCCCCTCCACAGATACGCAGTATTTT; CDR3 protein: CASSPSTDTQYF
D gene: NA; CDR3 length: 15; J gene: TRBJ1-1; clone size: NA; V gene: TRBV6-5; CDR3 DNA: TGTGCCAGCCGATTGGTCAGGGGCCTTAACACTGAAGCTTTCTTT; CDR3 protein: CASRLVRGLNTEAFF
D gene: TRBD1; CDR3 length: 16; J gene: TRBJ1-3; clone size: NA; V gene: TRBV27; CDR3 DNA: TGTGCCAGCAGTCCCTGGACAGGGGGAGGGGGAAACACCATATATTTT; CDR3 protein: CASSPWTGGGGNTIYF
D gene: NA; CDR3 length: 16; J gene: TRBJ1-2; clone size: few; V gene: TRBV18; CDR3 DNA: TGTGCCAGCTCACAAGAGTTCAGGGTTTCAAGCTATGGCTACACCTTC; CDR3 protein: CASSQEFRVSSYGYTF
D gene: NA; CDR3 length: 14; J gene: TRBJ1-3; clone size: NA; V gene: TRBV5-4; CDR3 DNA: TGTGCCAGCAGCTTGCCAGGCTCTGGAAACACCATATATTTT; CDR3 protein: CASSLPGSGNTIYF
D gene: TRBD1; CDR3 length: 15; J gene: TRBJ1-5; clone size: NA; V gene: TRBV6-1; CDR3 DNA: TGTGCCAGCAGTGTGGGACAGTGGAGCAATCAGCCCCAGCATTTT; CDR3 protein: CASSVGQWSNQPQHF
D gene: TRBD2; CDR3 length: 15; J gene: TRBJ2-3; clone size: NA; V gene: TRBV30; CDR3 DNA: TGTGCCTGGAGTGTACAAGCGGGAGGCCTAGATACGCAGTATTTT; CDR3 protein: CAWSVQAGGLDTQYF
D gene: TRBD1; CDR3 length: 15; J gene: TRBJ2-2; clone size: NA; V gene: TRBV6-6; CDR3 DNA: TGTGCCAGCAGTTACAGGACAGGGAACACCGGGGAGCTGTTTTTT; CDR3 protein: CASSYRTGNTGELFF
D gene: TRBD1; CDR3 length: 16; J gene: TRBJ2-2; clone size: NA; V gene: TRBV5-4; CDR3 DNA: TGTGCCAGCAGCGTGGGACAGGGGGGTCGCACCGGGGAGCTGTTTTTT; CDR3 protein: CASSVGQGGRTGELFF
D gene: NA; CDR3 length: 16; J gene: TRBJ2-7; clone size: NA; V gene: TRBV7-2; CDR3 DNA: TGTGCCAGCAGCTTAGCGTTGGCAGGGGCTACCTACGAGCAGTACTTC; CDR3 protein: CASSLALAGATYEQYF
D gene: NA; CDR3 length: 14; J gene: TRBJ2-3; clone size: once; V gene: TRBV6-5; CDR3 DNA: TGTGCCAGCAGTTACTCCCCTGTTTTAGATACGCAGTATTTT; CDR3 protein: CASSYSPVLDTQYF
D gene: NA; CDR3 length: 13; J gene: TRBJ1-4; clone size: NA; V gene: TRBV6-5; CDR3 DNA: TGTGCCAGCATAGGGGGTGGGAGTGAAAAACTGTTTTTT; CDR3 protein: CASIGGGSEKLFF